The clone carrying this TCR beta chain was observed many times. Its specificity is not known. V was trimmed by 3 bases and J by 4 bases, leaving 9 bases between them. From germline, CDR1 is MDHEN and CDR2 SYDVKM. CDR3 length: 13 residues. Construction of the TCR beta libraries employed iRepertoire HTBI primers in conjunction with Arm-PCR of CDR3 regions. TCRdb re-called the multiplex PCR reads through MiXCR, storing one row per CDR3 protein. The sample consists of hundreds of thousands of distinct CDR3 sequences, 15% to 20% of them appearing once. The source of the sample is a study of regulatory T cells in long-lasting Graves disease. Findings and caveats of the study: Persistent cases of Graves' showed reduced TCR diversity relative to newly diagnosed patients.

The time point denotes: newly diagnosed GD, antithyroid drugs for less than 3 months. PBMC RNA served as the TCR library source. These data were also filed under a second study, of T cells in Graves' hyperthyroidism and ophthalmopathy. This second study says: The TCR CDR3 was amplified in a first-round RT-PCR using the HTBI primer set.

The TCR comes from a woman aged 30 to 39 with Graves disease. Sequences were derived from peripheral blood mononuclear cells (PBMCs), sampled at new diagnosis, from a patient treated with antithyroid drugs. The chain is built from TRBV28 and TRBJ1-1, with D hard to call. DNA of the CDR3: TGTGCCAGCAGTTTGGTAGCCGGCACTGAAGCTTTCTTT. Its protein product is CASSLVAGTEAFF. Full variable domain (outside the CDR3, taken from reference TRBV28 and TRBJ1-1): DVKVTQSSRYLVKRTGEKVFLECVQDMDHENMFWYRQDPGLGLRLIYFSYDVKMKEKGDIPEGYSVSREKKERFSLILESASTNQTSMYLCASSLVAGTEAFFGQGTRLTVV.